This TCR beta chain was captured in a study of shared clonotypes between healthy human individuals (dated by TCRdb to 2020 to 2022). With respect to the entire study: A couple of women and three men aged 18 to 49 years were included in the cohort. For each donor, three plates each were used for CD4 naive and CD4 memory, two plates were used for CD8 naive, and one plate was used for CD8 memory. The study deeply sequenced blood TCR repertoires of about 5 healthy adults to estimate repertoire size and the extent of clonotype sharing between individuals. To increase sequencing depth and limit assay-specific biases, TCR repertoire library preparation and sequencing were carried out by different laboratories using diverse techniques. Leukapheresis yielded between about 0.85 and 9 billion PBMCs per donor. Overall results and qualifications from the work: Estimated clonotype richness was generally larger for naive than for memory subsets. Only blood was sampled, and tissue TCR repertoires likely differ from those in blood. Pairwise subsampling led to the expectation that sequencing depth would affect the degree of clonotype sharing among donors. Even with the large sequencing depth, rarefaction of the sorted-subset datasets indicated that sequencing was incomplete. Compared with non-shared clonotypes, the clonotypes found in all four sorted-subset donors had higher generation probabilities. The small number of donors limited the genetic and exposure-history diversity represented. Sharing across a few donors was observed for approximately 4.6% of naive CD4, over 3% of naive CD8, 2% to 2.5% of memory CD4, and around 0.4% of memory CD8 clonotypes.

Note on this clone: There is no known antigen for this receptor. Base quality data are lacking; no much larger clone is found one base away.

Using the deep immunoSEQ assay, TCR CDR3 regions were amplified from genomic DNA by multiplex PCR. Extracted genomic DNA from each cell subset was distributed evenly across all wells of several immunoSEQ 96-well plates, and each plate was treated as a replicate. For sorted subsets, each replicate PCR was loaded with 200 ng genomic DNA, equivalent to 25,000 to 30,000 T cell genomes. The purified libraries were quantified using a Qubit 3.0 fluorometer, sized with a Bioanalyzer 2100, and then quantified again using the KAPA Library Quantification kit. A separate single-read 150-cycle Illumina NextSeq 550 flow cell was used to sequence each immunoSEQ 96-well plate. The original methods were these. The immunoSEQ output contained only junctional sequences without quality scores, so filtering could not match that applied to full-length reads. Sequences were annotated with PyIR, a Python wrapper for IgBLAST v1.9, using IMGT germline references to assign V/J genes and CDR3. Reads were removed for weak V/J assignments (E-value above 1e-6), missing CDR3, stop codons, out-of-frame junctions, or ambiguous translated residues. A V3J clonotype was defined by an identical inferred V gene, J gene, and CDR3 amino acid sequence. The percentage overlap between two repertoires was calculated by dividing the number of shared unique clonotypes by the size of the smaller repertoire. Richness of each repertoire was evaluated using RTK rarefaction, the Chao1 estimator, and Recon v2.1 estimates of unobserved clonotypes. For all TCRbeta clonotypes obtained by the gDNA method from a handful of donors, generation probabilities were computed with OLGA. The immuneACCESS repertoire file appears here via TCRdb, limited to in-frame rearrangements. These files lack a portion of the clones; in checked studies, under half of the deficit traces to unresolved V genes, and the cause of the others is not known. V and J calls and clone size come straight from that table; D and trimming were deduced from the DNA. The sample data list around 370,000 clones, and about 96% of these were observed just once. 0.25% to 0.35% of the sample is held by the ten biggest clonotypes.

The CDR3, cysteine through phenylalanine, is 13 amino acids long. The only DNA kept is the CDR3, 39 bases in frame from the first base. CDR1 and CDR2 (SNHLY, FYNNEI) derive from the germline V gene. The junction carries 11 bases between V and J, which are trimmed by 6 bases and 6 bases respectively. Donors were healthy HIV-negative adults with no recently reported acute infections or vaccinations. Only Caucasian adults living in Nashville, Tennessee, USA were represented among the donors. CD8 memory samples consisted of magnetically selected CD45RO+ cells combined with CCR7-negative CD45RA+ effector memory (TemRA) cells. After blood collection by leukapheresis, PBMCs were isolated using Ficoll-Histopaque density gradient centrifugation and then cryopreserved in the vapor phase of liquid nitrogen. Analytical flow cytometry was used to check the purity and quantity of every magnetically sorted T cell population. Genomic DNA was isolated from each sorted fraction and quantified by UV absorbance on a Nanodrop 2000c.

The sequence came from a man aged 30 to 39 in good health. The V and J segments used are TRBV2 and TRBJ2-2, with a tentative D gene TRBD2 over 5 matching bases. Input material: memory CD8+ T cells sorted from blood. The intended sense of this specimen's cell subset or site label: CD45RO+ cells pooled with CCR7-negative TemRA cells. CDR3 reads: CASRVGGAGELFF. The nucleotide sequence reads TGTGCCAGCAGGGTTGGAGGAGCCGGGGAGCTGTTTTTT.